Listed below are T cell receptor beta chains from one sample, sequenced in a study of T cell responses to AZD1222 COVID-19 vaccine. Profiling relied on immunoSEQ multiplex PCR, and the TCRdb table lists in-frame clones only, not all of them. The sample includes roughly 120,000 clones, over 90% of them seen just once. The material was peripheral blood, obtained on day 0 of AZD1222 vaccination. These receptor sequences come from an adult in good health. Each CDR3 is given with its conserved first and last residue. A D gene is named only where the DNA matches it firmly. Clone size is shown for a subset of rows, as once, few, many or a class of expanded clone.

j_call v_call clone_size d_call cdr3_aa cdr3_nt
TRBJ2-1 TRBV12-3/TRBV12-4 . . CASSLNRWNEQFF TGTGCCAGCAGTTTGAACAGGTGGAATGAGCAGTTCTTC
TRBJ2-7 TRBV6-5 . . CASRAGFLDEQYF TGTGCCAGCAGGGCAGGATTCCTGGACGAGCAGTACTTC
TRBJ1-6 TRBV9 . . CASSAPPGSNSPLHF TGTGCCAGCAGCGCGCCACCGGGGTCTAATTCACCCCTCCACTTT
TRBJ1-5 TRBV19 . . CASSSGQGGNQPQHF TGTGCCAGTAGTAGTGGCCAGGGCGGCAATCAGCCCCAGCATTTT
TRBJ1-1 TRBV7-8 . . CASSNRRESEAFF TGTGCCAGCAGCAACCGCCGGGAGTCTGAAGCTTTCTTT
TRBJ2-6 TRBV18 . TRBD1 CAPPTGTGYSGANVLTF TGTGCCCCCCCCACGGGGACAGGTTACTCTGGGGCCAACGTCCTGACTTTC
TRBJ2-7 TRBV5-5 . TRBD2 CASRESGSPLYEQYF TGTGCCAGCAGGGAAAGCGGGAGTCCTCTCTACGAGCAGTACTTC
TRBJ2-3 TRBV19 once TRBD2 CASSISGGPSGTQYF TGTGCCAGTAGTATATCGGGAGGGCCTTCTGGTACGCAGTATTTT
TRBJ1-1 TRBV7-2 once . CASSPRGADLLNTEAFF TGTGCCAGCAGTCCTAGGGGGGCGGACCTATTGAACACTGAAGCTTTCTTT
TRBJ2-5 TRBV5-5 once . CASSLSHAGRDQETQYF TGTGCCAGCAGCCTCTCCCACGCCGGCAGGGATCAAGAGACCCAGTACTTC
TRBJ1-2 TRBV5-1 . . CASSLESPNYGYTF TGCGCCAGCAGCTTGGAGTCTCCTAACTATGGCTACACCTTC
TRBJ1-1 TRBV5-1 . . CASSLVRGSGTEAFF TGCGCCAGCAGCTTGGTCAGGGGTAGTGGGACTGAAGCTTTCTTT
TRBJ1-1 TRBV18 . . CASSPKQVRTEAFF TGTGCCAGCTCACCAAAGCAGGTTAGAACTGAAGCTTTCTTT
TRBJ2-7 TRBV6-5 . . CASNPNERGYEQYF TGTGCCAGCAACCCGAACGAGAGGGGCTACGAGCAGTACTTC
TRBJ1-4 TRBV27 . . CASSFRWRTDGGFATNEKLFF TGTGCCAGCAGTTTTCGATGGAGGACCGATGGGGGATTTGCAACTAATGAAAAACTGTTTTTT
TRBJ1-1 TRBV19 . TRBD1 CASSPTGPNTEAFF TGTGCCAGTAGTCCGACAGGGCCCAACACTGAAGCTTTCTTT
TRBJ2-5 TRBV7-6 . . CASSLASRHIQETQYF TGTGCCAGCAGCTTAGCGAGCCGACATATCCAAGAGACCCAGTACTTC
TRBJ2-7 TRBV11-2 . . CTSSPRTVVYEQYF TGTACCAGCAGCCCCCGGACGGTAGTCTACGAGCAGTACTTC
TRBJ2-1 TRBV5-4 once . CASSPTHGGNPNEQFF TGTGCCAGCAGCCCAACACACGGCGGGAACCCCAATGAGCAGTTCTTC
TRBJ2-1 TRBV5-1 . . CASSLAGAKPEVQFF TGCGCCAGCAGCTTGGCGGGAGCCAAGCCTGAGGTGCAGTTCTTC
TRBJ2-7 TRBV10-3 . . CATSYPLSYEQYF TGTGCCACCTCCTACCCATTGTCCTACGAGCAGTACTTC
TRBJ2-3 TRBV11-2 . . CASSLDGPGQYF TGTGCCAGCAGCTTAGATGGCCCGGGGCAGTATTTT
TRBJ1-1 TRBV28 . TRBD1 CAGTGGTEAFF TGTGCCGGTACAGGGGGCACTGAAGCTTTCTTT
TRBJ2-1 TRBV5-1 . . CASSLGGSYNEQFF TGCGCCAGCAGCTTGGGGGGATCCTACAATGAGCAGTTCTTC
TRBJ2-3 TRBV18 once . CASSPTEVSTDTQYF TGTGCCAGCTCACCAACGGAGGTGAGCACAGATACGCAGTATTTT
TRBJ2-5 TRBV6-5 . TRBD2 CASSYASSGSYETQYF TGTGCCAGCAGTTACGCTTCTAGCGGGAGTTATGAGACCCAGTACTTC
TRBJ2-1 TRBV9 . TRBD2 CASSVNERELYNEQFF TGTGCCAGCAGCGTGAATGAGCGGGAGCTTTACAATGAGCAGTTCTTC
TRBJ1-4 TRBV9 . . CASSVEKQPNEKLFF TGTGCCAGCAGCGTAGAAAAACAGCCGAATGAAAAACTGTTTTTT
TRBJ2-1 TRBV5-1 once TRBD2 CASVLGGSLDEQFF TGCGCCAGCGTCCTCGGCGGGAGTCTGGATGAGCAGTTCTTC
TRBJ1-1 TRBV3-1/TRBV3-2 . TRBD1 CASSHQGAQNEAFF TGTGCCAGCAGCCACCAGGGGGCGCAAAATGAAGCTTTCTTT
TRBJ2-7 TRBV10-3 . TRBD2 CAISEPGGDYEQYF TGTGCCATCAGTGAGCCCGGGGGGGACTACGAGCAGTACTTC
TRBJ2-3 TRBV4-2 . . CASSLGRDPDTQYF TGTGCCAGCAGCCTAGGCAGGGATCCAGATACGCAGTATTTT
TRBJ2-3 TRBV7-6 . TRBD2 CASSPFHGASGEADTQYF TGTGCCAGCAGCCCTTTCCACGGGGCTAGCGGGGAGGCCGATACGCAGTATTTT
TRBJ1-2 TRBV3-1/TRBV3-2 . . CASSQERSSYGYTF TGTGCCAGCAGCCAAGAGCGCAGTTCCTATGGCTACACCTTC
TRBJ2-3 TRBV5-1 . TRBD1 CASSSQGAQGTDTQYF TGCGCCAGCAGCTCTCAGGGGGCGCAGGGCACAGATACGCAGTATTTT
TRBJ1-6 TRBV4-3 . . CASSQAPEGDSPLHF TGCGCCAGCAGCCAAGCCCCAGAGGGGGATTCACCCCTCCACTTT
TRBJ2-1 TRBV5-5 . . CASSLGTDFNEQFF TGTGCCAGCAGCTTAGGTACGGACTTCAATGAGCAGTTCTTC
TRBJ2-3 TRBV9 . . CASSVEGTDTQYF TGTGCCAGCAGCGTAGAGGGCACAGATACGCAGTATTTT
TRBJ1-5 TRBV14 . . CASSPVLPWAYSNQPQHF TGTGCCAGCAGCCCAGTCCTCCCTTGGGCGTATAGCAATCAGCCCCAGCATTTT
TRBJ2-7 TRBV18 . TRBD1 CASSRSRDSSYEQYF TGTGCCAGCTCCCGATCCCGGGACAGCTCCTACGAGCAGTACTTC
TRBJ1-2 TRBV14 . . CASSQGSVYGYTF TGTGCCAGCAGCCAAGGATCGGTCTATGGCTACACCTTC
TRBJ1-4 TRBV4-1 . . CASSQPLRGTNEKLFF TGCGCCAGCAGCCAACCTCTACGGGGAACTAATGAAAAACTGTTTTTT
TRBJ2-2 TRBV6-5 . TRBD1 CASRGGQGGGELFF TGTGCCAGCAGGGGGGGACAGGGTGGCGGGGAGCTGTTTTTT
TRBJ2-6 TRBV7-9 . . CASSLGRVGTSGANVLTF TGTGCCAGCAGCTTAGGCAGAGTTGGGACCTCTGGGGCCAACGTCCTGACTTTC
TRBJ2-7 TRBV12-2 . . CASRLLHSSEQYF TGTGCAAGTCGCTTACTTCATTCCTCCGAGCAGTACTTC
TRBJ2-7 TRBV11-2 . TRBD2 CASSRPWPSGVYEQYF TGTGCCAGCAGCCGGCCATGGCCTAGCGGGGTCTACGAGCAGTACTTC
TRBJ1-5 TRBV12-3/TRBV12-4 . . CASSPAVTPQHF TGTGCCAGCAGTCCGGCAGTGACGCCCCAGCATTTT
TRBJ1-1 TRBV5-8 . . CASSFRGENTEAFF TGTGCCAGCAGCTTCAGGGGAGAGAACACTGAAGCTTTCTTT
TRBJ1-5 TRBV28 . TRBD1 CASSRDRGEGQPQHF TGTGCCAGCAGCCGGGACAGGGGAGAGGGTCAGCCCCAGCATTTT
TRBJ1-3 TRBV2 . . CASSESGIRDTIYF TGTGCCAGCAGTGAATCAGGGATTAGAGACACCATATATTTT
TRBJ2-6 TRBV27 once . CASRPPRQATKDSGANVLTF TGTGCCAGCAGACCCCCCAGGCAGGCAACCAAAGACTCTGGGGCCAACGTCCTGACTTTC
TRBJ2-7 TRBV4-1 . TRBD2 CASSRHLSTSGSYEQYF TGCGCCAGCAGCCGCCACTTGTCGACTAGCGGGAGTTACGAGCAGTACTTC